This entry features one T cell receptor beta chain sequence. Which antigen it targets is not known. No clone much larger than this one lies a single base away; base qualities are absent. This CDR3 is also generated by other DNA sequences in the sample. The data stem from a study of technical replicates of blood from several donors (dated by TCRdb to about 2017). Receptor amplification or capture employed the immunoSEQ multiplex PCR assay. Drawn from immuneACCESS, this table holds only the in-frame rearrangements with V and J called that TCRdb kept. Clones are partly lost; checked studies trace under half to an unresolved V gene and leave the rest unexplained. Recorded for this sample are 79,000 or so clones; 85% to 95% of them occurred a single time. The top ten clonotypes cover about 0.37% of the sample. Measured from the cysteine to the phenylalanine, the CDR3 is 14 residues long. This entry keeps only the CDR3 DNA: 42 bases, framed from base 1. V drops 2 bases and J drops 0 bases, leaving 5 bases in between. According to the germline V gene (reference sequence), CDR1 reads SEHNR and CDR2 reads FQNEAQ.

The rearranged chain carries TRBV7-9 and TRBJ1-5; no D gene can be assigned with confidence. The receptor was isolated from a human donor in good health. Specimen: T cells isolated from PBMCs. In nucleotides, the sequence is TGTGCCAGCAGCTTAACGGGTAGCAATCAGCCCCAGCATTTT. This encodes CASSLTGSNQPQHF.